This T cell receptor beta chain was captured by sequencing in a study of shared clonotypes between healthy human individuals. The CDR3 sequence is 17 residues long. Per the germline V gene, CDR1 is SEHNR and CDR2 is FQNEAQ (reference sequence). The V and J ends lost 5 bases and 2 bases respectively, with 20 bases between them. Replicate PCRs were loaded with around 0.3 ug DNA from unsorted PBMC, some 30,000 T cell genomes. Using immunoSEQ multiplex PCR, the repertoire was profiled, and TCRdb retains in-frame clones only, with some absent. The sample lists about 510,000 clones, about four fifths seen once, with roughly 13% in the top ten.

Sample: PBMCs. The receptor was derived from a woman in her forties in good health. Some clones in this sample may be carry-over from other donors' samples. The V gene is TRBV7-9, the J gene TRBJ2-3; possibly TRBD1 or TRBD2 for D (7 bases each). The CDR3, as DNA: TGTGCCAGCAGCCCTATGACAGGGCGGGGGAACACAGATACGCAGTATTTT. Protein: CASSPMTGRGNTDTQYF.